The source of this T cell receptor (beta chain) is a study of T cell repertoires in cytomegalovirus infection. Across the study: Evidence of both CMV infection and a matching HLA type came from public TCR beta signatures. Notes on the study in general: Summed frequency of public TCR beta families distinguished CMV carriers with the relevant HLA. HLA-C-restricted CMV clonotypes gave the most frequent clonotype in two of eight donors.

This clonotype was found a few times. Its antigen remains unidentified. TCRdb recomputed calls from the reads with MiXCR, one row per CDR3 protein. The profile shows roughly 230,000 distinct CDR3 sequences, around 6.4% of them singletons. Germline V gene sequence: CDR1 SGHDN, CDR2 FVKESK. The CDR3 loop spans 13 amino acids. Trimming cost V 2 bases and J 8 bases, with 10 bases left between them. The sequence was collected from a human donor in good health (CMV status not recorded). Some clones in this sample may be carry-over from other donors' samples. Source material: PBMCs. The chain carries TRBV14 and TRBJ1-5; D possibly corresponds to TRBD1 (6 bases). The CDR3 DNA is TGTGCCAGCAGCCAAAGGGGGGGGGAGCCCCAGCATTTT. It encodes CASSQRGGEPQHF.